A single sample gave rise to the 28 T cell receptor beta chains below, sequenced in a study of shared clonotypes between healthy human individuals. Assay used: immunoSEQ multiplex PCR; TCRdb lists only in-frame clones, some missing. The table lists a few million clones, about 94% of them singletons. The sample comprised naive CD4+ T cells sorted from blood. The subset here: CD45RA+ positively selected. These receptors all come from a man aged 18-30 years in good health.

The chain is built from TRBV6-4 and TRBJ2-1; TRBD1 matches 7 bases. The CDR3 consists of 15 residues. The ends lost 8 bases at V and 5 bases at J; junction bases unmatched: 12. The V gene's germline CDR1 is MRHNA and CDR2 SNTAGT. CDR3 bases: TGTGCCAGCCAGGGGGAGAGCGGCTACAACAATGAGCAGTTCTTC. Translating it yields CASQGESGYNNEQFF.

The V and J genes are TRBV10-3 and TRBJ2-2; D gene ambiguous. The CDR3 has 15 amino acids. The V end was cut by 2 bases, the J end by 7 bases, with 14 bases between. The V gene's germline CDR1 is ENHRY and CDR2 SYGVKD. CDR3: CAISENDPQSGELFF. The CDR3 DNA is TGTGCCATCAGTGAGAATGACCCACAGAGCGGGGAGCTGTTTTTT.

The V gene is TRBV30, the J gene TRBJ1-3; D not certain. This CDR3 spans 13 amino acids. Germline V gene sequence: CDR1 GTSNPN, CDR2 SVGIG (reference sequence). Trimming removed 3 bases from V and 4 bases from J, with 10 bases in between. The CDR3 region has the DNA TGTGCCTGGAGAAGGTTTTCCGGAAACACCATATATTTT. It is translated as CAWRRFSGNTIYF.

This chain connects TRBV5-4 to TRBJ2-7; a possible D gene is TRBD2 (5 bases). This CDR3 is 13 amino acids long. V shed 4 bases and J shed 7 bases, with 15 bases lying between them. The germline V gene encodes CDR1 SGHNT and CDR2 YYREEE (reference sequence). CDR3 sequence: CASSQVEGLEQYF. CDR3 DNA sequence: TGTGCCAGCAGCCAAGTAGAGGGTCTGGAGCAGTACTTC.

The chain is built from TRBV7-2 and TRBJ1-3; D remains unclear. Germline-derived CDR1 and CDR2 are SGHTA and FQGNSA. The CDR3 has 15 residues. With 0 bases removed from V and 2 bases from J, the gap between germline ends came to 8 bases. Here the CDR3 reads CASSLAVLAGNTIYF. CDR3 bases: TGTGCCAGCAGCTTAGCGGTCCTTGCTGGAAACACCATATATTTT. Complete variable domain (other parts from reference TRBV7-2 and TRBJ1-3): GAGVSQSPSNKVTEKGKDVELRCDPISGHTALYWYRQSLGQGLEFLIYFQGNSAPDKSGLPSDRFSAERTGGSVSTLTIQRTQQEDSAVYLCASSLAVLAGNTIYFGEGSWLTVV.

This clone showed up just once. This chain uses TRBV28 with TRBJ1-4; D might be TRBD1 (6 bases). V lost 7 bases, J lost 7 bases, and 19 bases lay in between. Germline V gene lookup returns CDR1 MDHEN and CDR2 SYDVKM. There are 15 residues in the CDR3. The CDR3 reads CASNTERGEGEKLFF. The CDR3 nucleotides are TGTGCCAGCAACACCGAAAGGGGGGAAGGTGAAAAACTGTTTTTT.

The genes are TRBV5-3 and TRBJ2-2; 8 bases match TRBD1. TRBV5-3 carries the ORF label, with uncertain function. The CDR3 contains 14 residues. Germline trimming cut 4 bases from V and 9 bases from J; bases unmatched to any gene: 8. CDR3 bases: TGTGCCAGAAGCCCCGACAGGGGAAGTCGGGAGCTGTTTTTT. This sequence encodes CARSPDRGSRELFF.

The count of this clone is one. In nucleotides, the CDR3 is TGTGCCAGCAGCTGGGATCTCAGGAGTGGCTACACCTTC. Translation gives CASSWDLRSGYTF. This rearrangement joins TRBV5-5 to TRBJ1-2; D is ambiguous. The CDR3 is 13 residues long. Trimming left V 3 bases short and J 7 bases short, with 13 bases between. CDR1 is SGHKS and CDR2 is YYEKEE in the germline V gene (reference sequence). The complete variable domain, with remaining parts taken from reference TRBV5-5 and TRBJ1-2, reads DAGVTQSPTHLIKTRGQQVTLRCSPISGHKSVSWYQQVLGQGPQFIFQYYEKEERGRGNFPDRFSARQFPNYSSELNVNALLLGDSALYLCASSWDLRSGYTFGSGTRLTVV.

The chain couples TRBV15 to TRBJ1-6; D call uncertain. V lost 0 bases to trimming and J lost 4 bases, with 10 bases between them. This CDR3 is built from 16 residues. Germline lookup yields CDR1 LNHNV and CDR2 YYDKDF (reference sequence). In DNA form, the CDR3 reads TGTGCCACCAGCAGAGATCCCACGGGATATAATTCACCCCTCCACTTT. Protein product: CATSRDPTGYNSPLHF.

The V and J genes are TRBV5-4 and TRBJ1-1; D is possibly TRBD1 (6 bases). Germline assignment: CDR1 SGHNT and CDR2 YYREEE (reference sequence). The CDR3 is made up of 13 amino acids. V was trimmed by 5 bases and J by 4 bases, leaving 12 bases between them. The CDR3 protein is CASRGRGGTEAFF. The CDR3 DNA sequence: TGTGCCAGCAGGGGAAGGGGGGGCACTGAAGCTTTCTTT.

V is TRBV7-8 and J is TRBJ2-7; possible D gene TRBD1, 6 bases. CDR3 size: 15 residues. V lost 5 bases and J lost 3, with 17 bases in between. The germline V gene has CDR1 SGHVS and CDR2 FQNEAQ. In DNA form, the CDR3 reads TGTGCCAGCAGCGGGCTAGGACAGAGCAGCTACGAGCAGTACTTC. Its translation is CASSGLGQSSYEQYF.

This clone appeared once. This sequence joins TRBV2 and TRBJ2-3, with a weak D call TRBD2 (6 bases). Germline loops: CDR1 SNHLY, CDR2 FYNNEI. This CDR3 has 15 amino acids. Trimming left V 1 base short and J 2 bases short, with 10 bases between. The chain's CDR3 is CASSEEGTPTDTQYF. The CDR3 region has the DNA TGTGCCAGCAGTGAAGAGGGGACTCCCACAGATACGCAGTATTTT.

This chain's CDR3 is CASSLAGELGGKLFF. Written as DNA, the CDR3 is TGCGCCAGCAGCTTGGCCGGGGAGCTTGGTGGAAAACTGTTTTTT. The chain recombines TRBV5-1 with TRBJ1-4; D is undetermined. V was pared by 0 bases and J by 10 bases, with 16 bases between. Germline loops: CDR1 SGHRS, CDR2 YFSETQ. This CDR3 has 15 residues.

This chain links TRBV6-6 with TRBJ1-2; maybe TRBD1 (5 bases). CDR1 is MNHNY and CDR2 is SVGAGI in the germline V gene (reference sequence). V dropped 4 bases and J dropped 2 bases, with 8 bases sitting between them. This CDR3 contains 13 residues. The CDR3, as DNA: TGTGCCAGCAGTTTTGGGGCAAACTATGGCTACACCTTC. This translates into CASSFGANYGYTF.

The chain employs TRBV27 and TRBJ2-7, with D perhaps matching TRBD2 (6 bases). CDR3 length equals 14 residues. V dropped 6 bases and J dropped 2 bases, with 14 bases sitting between them. Germline V gene data show CDR1 as MNHEY and CDR2 as SMNVEV (reference sequence). CDR3 region: CASSPGLLPYEQYF. CDR3 sequence (DNA): TGTGCCAGCAGCCCGGGACTCCTCCCCTACGAGCAGTACTTC.

On this clone itself: The same CDR3 arises from other DNA sequences in this sample as well. This chain uses TRBV27 with TRBJ2-7; no clear D. Germline CDR1 MNHEY, CDR2 SMNVEV (reference sequence). V lost 3 bases to trimming and J lost 0 bases, with 6 bases between them. This CDR3 has 13 amino acids. The CDR3 coding sequence is TGTGCCAGCAGTTTTCAGAGCTCCTACGAGCAGTACTTC. The encoded protein is CASSFQSSYEQYF.

The genes are TRBV7-8 and TRBJ1-5; D unresolved. Germline CDR1 is SGHVS and CDR2 is FQNEAQ. This CDR3 has 14 amino acids. V lost 5 bases, J lost 1 base, and 9 bases lay in between. The CDR3 DNA sequence: TGTGCCAGCAGCATAATAGAGAGCAATCAGCCCCAGCATTTT. Translating gives CASSIIESNQPQHF.

The V gene is TRBV28, the J gene TRBJ2-1; 7 nucleotides agree with TRBD2. The CDR3 sequence is 16 residues long. V shed 9 bases and J 0 bases; nucleotides not matched to a gene: 11. Germline lookup yields CDR1 MDHEN and CDR2 SYDVKM. The CDR3 DNA reads TGTGCCAGTTCTGGTTTCGGCGGGGGCTCCTACAATGAGCAGTTCTTC. Translation gives CASSGFGGGSYNEQFF.

The chain carries TRBV7-2 and TRBJ1-1, with D possibly being TRBD1 (5 bases). The CDR3 is made up of 17 amino acids. Germline assignment: CDR1 SGHTA and CDR2 FQGNSA. V was clipped by 5 bases and J by 1 base, with 20 bases between them. CDR3 loop: CASSVRGSGKANTEAFF. In DNA, the CDR3 is TGTGCCAGCAGCGTTCGCGGGTCAGGGAAGGCGAACACTGAAGCTTTCTTT. The entire variable domain, with the rest obtained from reference TRBV7-2 and TRBJ1-1, is as follows: GAGVSQSPSNKVTEKGKDVELRCDPISGHTALYWYRQSLGQGLEFLIYFQGNSAPDKSGLPSDRFSAERTGGSVSTLTIQRTQQEDSAVYLCASSVRGSGKANTEAFFGQGTRLTVV.

The rearrangement links TRBV2 to TRBJ2-3; possibly TRBD2 for D (6 bases). Between the trimmed V and J ends, which lost 0 bases and 0 bases, there was a span of 10 bases. Looked up from germline, CDR1 is SNHLY and CDR2 is FYNNEI. The CDR3 spans 16 residues. CDR3 nucleotide sequence: TGTGCCAGCAGTGAAGCTAGCGGCCTAAGCACAGATACGCAGTATTTT. Protein product: CASSEASGLSTDTQYF.

The rearrangement uses TRBV11-2 and TRBJ2-3; no firm D call. The germline gives CDR1 SGHAT, CDR2 FQNNGV. V lost 2 bases and J 2 bases, leaving 5 bases between the germline ends. The CDR3 covers 13 residues. The CDR3 nucleotides read TGTGCCAGCAGCTTACTTCTCACAGATACGCAGTATTTT. It is translated as CASSLLLTDTQYF.

The rearrangement uses TRBV5-1 and TRBJ1-2; 10 positions agree with TRBD1. After removal of 4 bases from V and 6 bases from J, the junction contained 3 bases not matched to a gene. CDR3 length: 13 residues. Germline V CDR1 and CDR2: SGHRS, YFSETQ. CDR3 DNA sequence: TGCGCCAGCAGCCCGGACAGGGGGGATGGCTACACCTTC. This gives the protein CASSPDRGDGYTF.

The rearrangement uses TRBV28 and TRBJ2-5, with a possible D match to TRBD1 (6 bases). V gave up 9 bases and J gave up 5 bases, with 31 bases separating them. CDR1 is MDHEN and CDR2 is SYDVKM in the germline V gene. The CDR3 runs 18 residues. Here the CDR3 DNA reads TGTGCCAGAATAGAAACCGGGACACCCGTTCGGGTAGGGGAGACCCAGTACTTC. Protein sequence: CARIETGTPVRVGETQYF.

The chain combines TRBV30 with TRBJ1-6; 8 bases are a match to TRBD1. V shed 4 bases and J 9 bases; nucleotides not matched to a gene: 2. The CDR3 is 12 amino acids. Germline lookup yields CDR1 GTSNPN and CDR2 SVGIG (reference sequence). The DNA of the CDR3 is TGTGCCTGGAACAGGGGGGGTTCACCCCTCCACTTT. Residues: CAWNRGGSPLHF. The variable domain in full, with the rest retrieved from reference TRBV30 and TRBJ1-6, is SQTIHQWPATLVQPVGSPLSLECTVEGTSNPNLYWYRQAAGRGLQLLFYSVGIGQISSEVPQNLSASRPQDRQFILSSKKLLLSDSGFYLCAWNRGGSPLHFGNGTRLTVT.

The chain combines TRBV12-5 with TRBJ2-7, with D perhaps matching TRBD1 (5 bases). The V end lost 1 base, the J end lost 4 bases, and 11 bases lay between the germline ends. Germline V CDR1 and CDR2: LGHNT, FRNRAP. There are 14 residues in the CDR3. CDR3 nucleotide sequence: TGTGCTAGTGGTTTGGATCCAGGACAATACGAGCAGTACTTC. Amino acid sequence: CASGLDPGQYEQYF. Supplemented by reference TRBV12-5 and TRBJ2-7, the full variable domain reads DARVTQTPRHKVTEMGQEVTMRCQPILGHNTVFWYRQTMMQGLELLAYFRNRAPLDDSGMPKDRFSAEMPDATLATLKIQPSEPRDSAVYFCASGLDPGQYEQYFGPGTRLTVT.

This clone came up once. The chain links TRBV2 to TRBJ2-7; 9 nucleotides match TRBD1. This CDR3 has 14 amino acids. The germline gives CDR1 SNHLY, CDR2 FYNNEI. V shed 2 bases, J shed 4 bases, and the junction held 3 bases outside the gene matches. CDR3 coding DNA: TGTGCCAGCAGTGAAACAGGGGGCAGGTACGAGCAGTACTTC. Translating gives CASSETGGRYEQYF.

The chain is built from TRBV5-4 and TRBJ1-1; D gene uncertain. V lost 4 bases to trimming and J lost 3 bases, with 13 bases between them. The CDR3 covers 14 residues. CDR1 is SGHNT, CDR2 YYREEE, per germline (reference sequence). The CDR3 nucleotides read TGTGCCAGCAGCGCCAAGACACCGGACACTGAAGCTTTCTTT. Translated: CASSAKTPDTEAFF.

This sequence joins TRBV11-3 and TRBJ1-3; TRBD1 matches 7 bases. The junction had 7 bases not matched to a gene; V was cut back by 5 bases and J by 3 bases. The CDR3 covers 15 residues. CDR1 is SGHNT and CDR2 is YENEEA in the germline V gene. The CDR3 loop is CASSVGGFFGNTIYF. CDR3 DNA: TGTGCCAGCAGCGTAGGGGGCTTCTTTGGAAACACCATATATTTT.